A single sample is the source of the 4 T cell receptor beta chains below, sequenced in a study of blood T cell repertoires in COVID-19 (dated by TCRdb to 2020 to 2022). Libraries were built with the immunoSEQ multiplex PCR assay. Held by TCRdb, this immuneACCESS table contains in-frame sequences only and omits some clones. Under half of the omission traces to an unresolved V gene where checked; the cause of the rest is unknown. Recorded for this sample are roughly 140,000 clones; around 78% of them occurred a single time. Clones ranked in the top ten supply 1.9% of the sample. Sequenced material: peripheral blood. These receptors all stem from an older woman with acute or convalescent COVID-19.

This clone was recorded only once. The J gene is TRBJ2-3, the V gene TRBV4-1, with TRBD2 matching 7 bases. Looked up from germline, CDR1 is MGHRA and CDR2 is YSYEKL. The ends lost 1 base at V and 9 bases at J; junction bases unmatched: 1. This CDR3 has 12 residues. The CDR3 reads CASSQAGGTQYF. In DNA form, the CDR3 reads TGCGCCAGCAGCCAAGCCGGGGGGACGCAGTATTTT.

The J gene is TRBJ2-2, the V gene TRBV12-5; D not resolved. The germline V gene has CDR1 LGHNT and CDR2 FRNRAP. Deletions cut 0 bases from V and 6 bases from J, with 11 bases between. The CDR3 length is 15 residues. The CDR3 DNA follows: TGTGCTAGTGGTTTGGTAGTCCAACGGGCCGGGGAGCTGTTTTTT. This sequence encodes CASGLVVQRAGELFF.

This chain uses TRBV28 with TRBJ1-3, with no clear D. Trimming shortened V by 5 bases and J by 14 bases, and 16 bases separated the two germline ends. The CDR3 totals 12 residues. Germline loops: CDR1 MDHEN, CDR2 SYDVKM. CDR3 residues: CASSLGWRLLYF. In DNA form, the CDR3 reads TGTGCCAGCAGTCTCGGGTGGCGATTATTATATTTT.

The gene calls are TRBV11-2 and TRBJ2-5; D is ambiguous. Trimming pared 0 bases from V and 0 bases from J, leaving 11 bases between. Per the germline V gene, CDR1 is SGHAT and CDR2 is FQNNGV. This CDR3 is 16 amino acids long. The CDR3 DNA sequence: TGTGCCAGCAGCTTAGATTTGGCGGAATACCAAGAGACCCAGTACTTC. Translation: CASSLDLAEYQETQYF.